Described below is a single T cell receptor (beta chain) sequence and its context. Its antigen is not known. Germline loops: CDR1 SGHDT, CDR2 YYEEEE. The CDR3 extends over 14 amino acids. Trimming took off 0 bases at V and 8 bases at J, with 14 bases between the two ends. A minimum of one pre-ART and two post-ART PBMC samples existed for each donor. This specimen belongs to a study of long-term antiretroviral therapy in people with HIV. The authors ran the immunoSEQ assay, v3.0, at survey level. Sequencing was intended to reach about 35,000-50,000 T-cell genomes per sample. The assay was immunoSEQ multiplex PCR, and TCRdb's table has in-frame clones only and misses some. The sample yields 27,000 or so clones, just over 85% seen once. Findings and caveats of the study: Pre-ART clonal expansions dominated every time point's repertoire. The range of CDR3 lengths in HIV repertoires proved narrower than that found in controls.

The TCR was taken from a man in his forties or fifties with HIV. The chain has TRBV5-6 and TRBJ1-2; D not certain. The specimen was unsorted PBMCs, collected 1.2 years after starting antiretroviral therapy. The CDR3 nucleotides are TGTGCCAGCAGCTTGGACTTAGTCGATAGGGGCTACACCTTC. Amino acid sequence: CASSLDLVDRGYTF.